This passage covers 6 T cell receptor beta chains from one sample sequenced in a study of CD8 T cells in ankylosing spondylitis (dated by TCRdb to about 2017). The library came from 5' RACE. Reads for this sample came from an Illumina HiSeq 2500. In-frame beta chains were kept once TCRdb had trimmed the public reads at Q25 with fastp and called clones with MiXCR. Identical CDR3 proteins give one entry, which carries the most common genes and DNA. Counted in this sample were about 160,000 distinct CDR3 sequences; approximately 9% of them appeared once. The ten largest clonotypes hold about 15% of the sample. The sample was blood, either unsorted or a sorted T cell fraction (not recorded which). The receptors here all came from a female donor with ankylosing spondylitis or in good health (not recorded which).

This clonotype occurred a few times. The chain joins TRBV7-2 to TRBJ2-7, with TRBD2 identical over 7 bases. Trimming cost V 6 bases and J 2 bases; bases outside gene matches: 7. The CDR3 loop spans 14 amino acids. Germline V gene lookup returns CDR1 SGHTA and CDR2 FQGNSA. CDR3 loop: CASSMGGTTYEQYF. In nucleotides, the CDR3 is TGTGCCAGCAGTATGGGGGGGACTACCTACGAGCAGTACTTC. Combining the CDR3 with reference TRBV7-2 and TRBJ2-7 gives the whole variable domain GAGVSQSPSNKVTEKGKDVELRCDPISGHTALYWYRQSLGQGLEFLIYFQGNSAPDKSGLPSDRFSAERTGGSVSTLTIQRTQQEDSAVYLCASSMGGTTYEQYFGPGTRLTVT.

This clonotype was seen repeatedly, ten times or more. The chain employs TRBV5-1 and TRBJ2-3; maybe TRBD2 (6 bases). V shed 0 bases and J shed 3 bases, with 14 bases lying between them. Germline lookup yields CDR1 SGHRS and CDR2 YFSETQ. This CDR3 comprises 16 residues. The CDR3 sequence: CASSLATGLDTDTQYF. The CDR3 bases are TGCGCCAGCAGCTTGGCGACGGGACTTGATACAGATACGCAGTATTTT. The complete variable domain, with remaining parts taken from reference TRBV5-1 and TRBJ2-3, reads KAGVTQTPRYLIKTRGQQVTLSCSPISGHRSVSWYQQTPGQGLQFLFEYFSETQRNKGNFPGRFSGRQFSNSRSEMNVSTLELGDSALYLCASSLATGLDTDTQYFGPGTRLTVL.

This clonotype has more than one count but fewer than ten. V and J are TRBV6-2 or TRBV6-3 and TRBJ1-6; 11 bases match TRBD1. CDR1 is MNHEY and CDR2 is SVGEGT in the germline V gene. Trimming cost V 6 bases and J 11 bases; bases outside gene matches: 3. CDR3 length: 13 amino acids. The CDR3 nucleotides are TGTGCCAGCAGAGGACAGGGGGCAACACCCCTCCACTTT. Translated: CASRGQGATPLHF.

There are a few counts of this clonotype. J is TRBJ2-7 and V is TRBV5-1; 7 bases match TRBD1. Germline values: CDR1 SGHRS, CDR2 YFSETQ. V gave up 5 bases and J gave up 4 bases; unmatched junction bases: 15. The CDR3 extends over 16 amino acids. CDR3 in DNA: TGCGCCAGCAGGGAGCTGGGCCACACAGGGGAATACGAGCAGTACTTC. Residues: CASRELGHTGEYEQYF. The variable domain in full, with the rest retrieved from reference TRBV5-1 and TRBJ2-7, is KAGVTQTPRYLIKTRGQQVTLSCSPISGHRSVSWYQQTPGQGLQFLFEYFSETQRNKGNFPGRFSGRQFSNSRSEMNVSTLELGDSALYLCASRELGHTGEYEQYFGPGTRLTVT.

The chain carries TRBV30 and TRBJ1-2; no firm D call. Trimming stripped 3 bases from V and 7 bases from J, with 15 bases between. Germline CDR1 GTSNPN, CDR2 SVGIG (reference sequence). The CDR3 totals 13 residues. The CDR3: CAWRGQVGGGYTF. The CDR3 nucleotides read TGTGCCTGGAGAGGGCAGGTTGGAGGTGGCTACACCTTC.

This clonotype was recorded a few times. The chain links TRBV7-9 to TRBJ2-3, with D uncertain. Trimming removed 2 bases at V and 3 bases at J, with 6 bases between. The CDR3 runs to 13 residues. From germline, CDR1 is SEHNR and CDR2 FQNEAQ (reference sequence). The CDR3 loop reads CASSLSTTDTQYF. CDR3 DNA: TGTGCCAGCAGCTTAAGCACAACAGATACGCAGTATTTT.